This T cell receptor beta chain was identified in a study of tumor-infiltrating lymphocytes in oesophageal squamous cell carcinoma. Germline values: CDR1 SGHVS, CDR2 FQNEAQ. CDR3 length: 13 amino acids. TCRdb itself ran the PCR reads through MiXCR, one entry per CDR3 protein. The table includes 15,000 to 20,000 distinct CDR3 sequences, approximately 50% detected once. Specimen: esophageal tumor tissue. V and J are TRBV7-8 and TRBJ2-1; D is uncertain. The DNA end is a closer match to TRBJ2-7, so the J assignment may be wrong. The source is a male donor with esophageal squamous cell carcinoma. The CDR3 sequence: CASSLSRTYEQYF. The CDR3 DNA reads TGTGCCAGCAGCTTATCTAGGACCTACGAGCAGTACTTC.